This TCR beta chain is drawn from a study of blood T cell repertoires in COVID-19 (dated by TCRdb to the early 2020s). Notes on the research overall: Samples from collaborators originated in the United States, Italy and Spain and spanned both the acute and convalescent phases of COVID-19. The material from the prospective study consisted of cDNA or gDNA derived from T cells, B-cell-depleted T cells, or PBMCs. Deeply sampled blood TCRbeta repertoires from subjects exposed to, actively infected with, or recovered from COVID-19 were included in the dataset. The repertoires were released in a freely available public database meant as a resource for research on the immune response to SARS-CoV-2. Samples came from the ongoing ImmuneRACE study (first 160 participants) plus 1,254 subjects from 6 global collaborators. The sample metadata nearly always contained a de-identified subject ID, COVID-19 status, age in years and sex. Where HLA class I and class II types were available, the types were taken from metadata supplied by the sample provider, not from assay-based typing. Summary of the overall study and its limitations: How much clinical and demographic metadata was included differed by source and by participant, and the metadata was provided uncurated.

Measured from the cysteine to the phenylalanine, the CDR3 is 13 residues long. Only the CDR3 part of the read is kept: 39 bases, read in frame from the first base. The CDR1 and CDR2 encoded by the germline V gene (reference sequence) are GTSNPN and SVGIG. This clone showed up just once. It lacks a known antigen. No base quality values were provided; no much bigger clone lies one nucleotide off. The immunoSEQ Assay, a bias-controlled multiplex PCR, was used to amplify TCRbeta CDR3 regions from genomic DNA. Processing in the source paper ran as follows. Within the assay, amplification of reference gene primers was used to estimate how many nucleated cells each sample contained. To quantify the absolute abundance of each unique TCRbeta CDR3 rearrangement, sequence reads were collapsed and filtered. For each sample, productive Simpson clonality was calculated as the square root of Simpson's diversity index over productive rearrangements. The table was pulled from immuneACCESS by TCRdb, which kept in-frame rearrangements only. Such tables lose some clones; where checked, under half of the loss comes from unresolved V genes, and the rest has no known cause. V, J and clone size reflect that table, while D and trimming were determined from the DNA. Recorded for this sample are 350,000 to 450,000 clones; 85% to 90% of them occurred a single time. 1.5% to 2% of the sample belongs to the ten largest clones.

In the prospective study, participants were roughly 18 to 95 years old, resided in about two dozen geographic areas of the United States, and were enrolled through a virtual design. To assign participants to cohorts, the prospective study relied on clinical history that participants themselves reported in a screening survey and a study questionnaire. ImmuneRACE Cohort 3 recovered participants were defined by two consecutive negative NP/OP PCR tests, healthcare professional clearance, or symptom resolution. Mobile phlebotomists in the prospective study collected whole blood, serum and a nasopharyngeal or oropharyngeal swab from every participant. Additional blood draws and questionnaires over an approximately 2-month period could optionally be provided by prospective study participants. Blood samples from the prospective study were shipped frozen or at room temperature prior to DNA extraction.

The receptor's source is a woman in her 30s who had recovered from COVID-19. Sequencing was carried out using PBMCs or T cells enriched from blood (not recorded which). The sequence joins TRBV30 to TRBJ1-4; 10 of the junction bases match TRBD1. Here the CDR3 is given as CATDRGRREKLFF. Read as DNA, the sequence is TGTGCTACAGACAGGGGGCGACGCGAAAAACTGTTTTTT. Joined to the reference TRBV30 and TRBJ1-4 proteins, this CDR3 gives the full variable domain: SQTIHQWPATLVQPVGSPLSLECTVEGTSNPNLYWYRQAAGRGLQLLFYSVGIGQISSEVPQNLSASRPQDRQFILSSKKLLLSDSGFYLCATDRGRREKLFFGSGTQLSVL.